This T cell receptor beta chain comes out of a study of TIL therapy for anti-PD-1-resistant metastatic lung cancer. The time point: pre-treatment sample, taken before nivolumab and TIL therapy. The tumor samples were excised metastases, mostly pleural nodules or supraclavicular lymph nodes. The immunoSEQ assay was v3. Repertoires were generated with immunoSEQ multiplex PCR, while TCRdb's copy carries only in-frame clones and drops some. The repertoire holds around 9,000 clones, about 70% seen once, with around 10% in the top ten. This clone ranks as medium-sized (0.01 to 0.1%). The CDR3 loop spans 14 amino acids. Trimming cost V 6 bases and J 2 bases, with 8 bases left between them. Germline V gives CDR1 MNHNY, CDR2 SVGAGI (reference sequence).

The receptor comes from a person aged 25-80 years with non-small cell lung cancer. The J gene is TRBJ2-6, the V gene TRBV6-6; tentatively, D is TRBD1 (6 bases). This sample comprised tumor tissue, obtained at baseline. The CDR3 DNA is TGTGCCAGCAGGAACAGGGCTGGGGCCAACGTCCTGACTTTC. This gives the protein CASRNRAGANVLTF.